This T cell receptor (beta chain) was documented in a study of blood T cell repertoires in COVID-19. Study-wide background: T cells, B-cell-depleted T cells, or PBMCs provided the cDNA or gDNA that served as material.

V was pared by 3 bases and J by 4 bases, with 5 bases of the junction left unmatched. CDR1 MNHEY and CDR2 SMNVEV come from the germline V gene (reference sequence). The CDR3 covers 14 residues. Assay: immunoSEQ multiplex PCR; the TCRdb copy retains only in-frame clones and omits some. The table shows some 350,000 clones, with over 75% occurring only once. This study enrolled people aged roughly 18 to 90 from about 26 US geographic areas. Sequenced material: PBMCs or T cells enriched from blood (not recorded which). V is TRBV27 and J is TRBJ2-7; 8 positions match TRBD2. The TCR comes from a woman in her twenties or thirties who had recovered from COVID-19. The CDR3: CASSFKREMYEQYF. The CDR3 DNA is TGTGCCAGCAGTTTCAAGCGGGAGATGTACGAGCAGTACTTC.